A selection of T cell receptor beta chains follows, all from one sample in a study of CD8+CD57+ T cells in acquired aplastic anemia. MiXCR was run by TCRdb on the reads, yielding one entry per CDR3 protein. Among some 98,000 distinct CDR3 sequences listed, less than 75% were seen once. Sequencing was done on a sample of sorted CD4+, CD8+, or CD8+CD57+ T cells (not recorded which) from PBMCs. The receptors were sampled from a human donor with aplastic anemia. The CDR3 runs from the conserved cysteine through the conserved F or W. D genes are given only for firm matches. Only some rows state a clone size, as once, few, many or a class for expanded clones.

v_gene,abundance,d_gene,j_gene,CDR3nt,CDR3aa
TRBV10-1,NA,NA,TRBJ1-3,TGCGCCAGCAGTGAGTTTGACGCGGGAAACACCATATATTTT,CASSEFDAGNTIYF
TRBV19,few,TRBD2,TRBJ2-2,TGTGCCAGCAAAACTAGCGGGGACACCGGGGAGCTGTTTTTT,CASKTSGDTGELFF
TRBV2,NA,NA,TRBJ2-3,TGTGCCAGCAGTCCAACCGTTTCTAGCACAGATACGCAGTATTTT,CASSPTVSSTDTQYF
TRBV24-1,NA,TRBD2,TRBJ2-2,TGTGCCACCAGTGGCACTAGCGGGGAGGCGAACACCGGGGAGCTGTTTTTT,CATSGTSGEANTGELFF
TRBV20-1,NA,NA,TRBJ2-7,TGCAGTGCTTCGCGGGGCACCTACGAGCAGTACTTC,CSASRGTYEQYF
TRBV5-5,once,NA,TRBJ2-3,TGTGCCAGCAGCCTCCGGGCGTTTGCGGCTAGCACAGATACGCAGTATTTT,CASSLRAFAASTDTQYF
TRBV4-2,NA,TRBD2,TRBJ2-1,TGTGCCAGCATCCGAACTAGCGGAAGCGGTCCCAATGAGCAGTTCTTC,CASIRTSGSGPNEQFF
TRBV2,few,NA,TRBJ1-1,TGTGCCACCATGGACCTTTCCCTGAACCGAGCTGAAGCTTTCTTT,CATMDLSLNRAEAFF
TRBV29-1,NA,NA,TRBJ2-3,TGCAGCGTTGAAGATACAGCCACTACTAGCACAGATACGCAGTATTTT,CSVEDTATTSTDTQYF
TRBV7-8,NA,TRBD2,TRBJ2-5,TGTGCCAGCAGCCAAAGGGTGGGCGGGGGGACGCAAGAGACCCAGTACTTC,CASSQRVGGGTQETQYF
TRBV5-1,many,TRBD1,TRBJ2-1,TGCGCCAGCAGCATAGTTATGGGGACAGAGAACAATGAGCAGTTCTTC,CASSIVMGTENNEQFF
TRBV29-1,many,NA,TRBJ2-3,TGCAGCGTTGGTGCCGCTCGAATTACGGATACGCAGTATTTT,CSVGAARITDTQYF
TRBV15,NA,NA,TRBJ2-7,TGTGCCACCAGCAACCAGCATGACGAGCAGTACTTC,CATSNQHDEQYF
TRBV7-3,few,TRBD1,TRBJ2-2,TGTGCCAGCAGCTCCGGGACAGGCTACACCGGGGAGCTGTTTTTT,CASSSGTGYTGELFF
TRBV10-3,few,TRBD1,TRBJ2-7,TGTGCCATCAGTAATGTGACAGGGCCCTCCTACGAGCAGTACTTC,CAISNVTGPSYEQYF
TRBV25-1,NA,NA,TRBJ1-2,TGTGCCAGCAGTGCTTCTTCCCACGGCGGCTACACCTTC,CASSASSHGGYTF
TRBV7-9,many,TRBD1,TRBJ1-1,TGTGCCAGCAGCGGTGGGGACAGGGCGAACACTGAAGCTTTCTTT,CASSGGDRANTEAFF
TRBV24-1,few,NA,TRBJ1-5,TGTGCCACCATTGGCCGGTGGGTCAATCAGCCCCAGCATTTT,CATIGRWVNQPQHF